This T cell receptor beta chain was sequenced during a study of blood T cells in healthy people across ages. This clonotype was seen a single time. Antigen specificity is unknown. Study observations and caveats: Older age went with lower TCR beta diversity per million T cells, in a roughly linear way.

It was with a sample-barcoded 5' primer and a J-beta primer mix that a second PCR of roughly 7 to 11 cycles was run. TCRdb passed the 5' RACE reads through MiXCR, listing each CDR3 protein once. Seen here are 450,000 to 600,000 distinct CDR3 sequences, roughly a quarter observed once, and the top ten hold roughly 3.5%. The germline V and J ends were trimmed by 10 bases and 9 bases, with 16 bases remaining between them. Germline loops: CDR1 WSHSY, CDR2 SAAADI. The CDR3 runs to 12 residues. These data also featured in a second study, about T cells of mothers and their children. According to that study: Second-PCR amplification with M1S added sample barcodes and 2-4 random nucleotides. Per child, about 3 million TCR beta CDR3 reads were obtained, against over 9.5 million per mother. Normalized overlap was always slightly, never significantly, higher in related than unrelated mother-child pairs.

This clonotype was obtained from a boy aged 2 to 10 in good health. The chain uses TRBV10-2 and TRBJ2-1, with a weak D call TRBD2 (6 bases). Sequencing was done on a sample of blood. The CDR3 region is CATTKFGGEQFF. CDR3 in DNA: TGCGCCACCACAAAATTCGGGGGTGAGCAGTTCTTC.